This T cell receptor beta chain was obtained from a study of blood T cells in healthy people across ages. Points on this clonotype: Its antigen is unidentified.

Next came a second PCR, run for about 6 to 11 cycles, which used a sample-barcoded 5' primer along with a J-beta primer mix. One entry per CDR3 protein, called by TCRdb with MiXCR from the 5' RACE reads. The table records 950,000 to 1,200,000 distinct CDR3 sequences, around two fifths of them present only once. The study, taken as a whole, reports: Aged donors had fewer naive CD4+ cells and lower diversity than long-lived donors. Unknown CMV status may confound age-related changes in expanded clones.

CDR3 length equals 14 residues. V gave up 2 bases and J gave up 8 bases, with 16 bases separating them. Germline-derived CDR1 and CDR2 are SGHDT and YYEEEE. The gene calls are TRBV5-6 and TRBJ1-2; D is perhaps TRBD1 (6 bases). Sequenced sample: blood. This receptor was obtained from a man between 18 and 35 years old in good health. CDR3: CASSFFPGEGGYTF. DNA for the CDR3: TGTGCCAGCAGCTTCTTTCCAGGGGAGGGAGGCTACACCTTC.